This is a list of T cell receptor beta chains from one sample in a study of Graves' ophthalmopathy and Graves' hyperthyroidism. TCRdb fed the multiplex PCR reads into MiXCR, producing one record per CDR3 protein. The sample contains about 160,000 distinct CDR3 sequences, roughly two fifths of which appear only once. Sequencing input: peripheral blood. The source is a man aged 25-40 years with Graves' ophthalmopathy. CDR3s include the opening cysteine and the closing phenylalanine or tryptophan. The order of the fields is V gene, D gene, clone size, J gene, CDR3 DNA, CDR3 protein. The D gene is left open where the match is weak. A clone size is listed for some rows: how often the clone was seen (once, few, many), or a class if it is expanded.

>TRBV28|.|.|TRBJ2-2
TGTGCCAGCGGGGGGTGGGGGAGCCACACCGGGGAGCTGTTTTTT
CASGGWGSHTGELFF
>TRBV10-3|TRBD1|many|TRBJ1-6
TGTGCCATCAGTTCCGAGACAGGGGGCCAGTCACCCCTCCACTTT
CAISSETGGQSPLHF
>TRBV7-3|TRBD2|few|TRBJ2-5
TGTGCCAGCAGCCCTGCGGGGGTAGGGTTAGAGACCCAGTACTTC
CASSPAGVGLETQYF
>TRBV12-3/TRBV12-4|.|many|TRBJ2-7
TGTGCCAGCAGCCGGGACGAGAAGTGGCAGTACTTC
CASSRDEKWQYF
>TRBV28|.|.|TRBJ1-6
TGTGCCAGCATCGGGTCCTGGGGGGATTATAATTCACCCCTCCACTTT
CASIGSWGDYNSPLHF
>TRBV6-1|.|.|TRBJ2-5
TGTGCCAGCGAAGCAGGGGAGACCCAGTACTTC
CASEAGETQYF
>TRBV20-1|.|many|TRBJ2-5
TGCAGTGCTAGAGAGGGACCGACGCCAGAGACCCAGTACTTC
CSAREGPTPETQYF
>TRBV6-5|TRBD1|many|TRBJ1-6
TGTGCCAGCAGCGTAACCGGGACAGTAGTTTCACCCCTCCACTTT
CASSVTGTVVSPLHF
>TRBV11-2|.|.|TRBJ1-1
TGTGCCAGCAGCTTAGATTTCGCGGGGGGCACTGAAGCTTTCTTT
CASSLDFAGGTEAFF
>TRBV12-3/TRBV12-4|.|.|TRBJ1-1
TGTGCCAGCACCCCAAATAGCCGAACTGAAGCTTTCTTT
CASTPNSRTEAFF
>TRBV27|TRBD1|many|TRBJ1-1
TGTGCCAGCAGTTTACTCGGGACAGGGGTCACTGAAGCTTTCTTT
CASSLLGTGVTEAFF
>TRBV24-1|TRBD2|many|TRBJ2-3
TGTGCCACCAGTGGGGGCGGGGGAAGGACAGATACGCAGTATTTT
CATSGGGGRTDTQYF
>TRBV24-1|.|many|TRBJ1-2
TGTGCCACCTATAACCCGGGGGAAGGCTACACCTTC
CATYNPGEGYTF
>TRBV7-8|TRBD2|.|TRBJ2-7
TGTGCCAGCAGCTTAAGCGGGAGGTTCAACGAGCAGTACTTC
CASSLSGRFNEQYF
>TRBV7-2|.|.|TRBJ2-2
TGTGCCAGCAGCTTAGCGGGGCACGTCGGGGAGCTGTTTTTT
CASSLAGHVGELFF
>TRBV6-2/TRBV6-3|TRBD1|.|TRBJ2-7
TGTGCCAGCGCGGACAGGGGCGAGCAGTACTTC
CASADRGEQYF
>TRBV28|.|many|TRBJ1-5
TGTGCCAGCAGTGGGACTCAGCCCCAGCATTTT
CASSGTQPQHF
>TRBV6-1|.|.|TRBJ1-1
TGTGCCAGCAGTGAGTGGAGACAGTCTCAATTCTTCTTT
CASSEWRQSQFFF
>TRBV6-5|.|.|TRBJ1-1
TGTGCCAGCAGTTTACAGGGATTTAAAACTGAAGCTTTCTTT
CASSLQGFKTEAFF
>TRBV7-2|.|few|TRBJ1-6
TGTGCCAGCAGCGCACAATTGGGAGGTTCACCCCTCCACTTT
CASSAQLGGSPLHF
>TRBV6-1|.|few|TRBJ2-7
TGTGCCAGCCAAAAGGGGAAATTATACTACGAGCAGTACTTC
CASQKGKLYYEQYF
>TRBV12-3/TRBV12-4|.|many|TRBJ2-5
TGTGCCAGCACCCAGGGGCTGGAACAAGAGACCCAGTACTTC
CASTQGLEQETQYF
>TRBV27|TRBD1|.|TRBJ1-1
TGTGCCAGCAAAAATACAGGGGGGAACACTGAAGCTTTCTTT
CASKNTGGNTEAFF
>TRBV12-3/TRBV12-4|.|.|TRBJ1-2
TGTGCCAGCAGTTTATCAGGTTCCGGCTACACCTTC
CASSLSGSGYTF
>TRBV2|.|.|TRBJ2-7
TGTGCCACCCGGACAGTATCCTACGAGCAGTACTTC
CATRTVSYEQYF
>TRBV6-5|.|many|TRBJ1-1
TGTGCCAGCAGTTACTCCCGTTCCGGGGGCGAAGCTTTCTTT
CASSYSRSGGEAFF
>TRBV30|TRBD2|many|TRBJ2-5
TGTGCCTGGAGGGAGCGGGGAGAGACCCAGTACTTC
CAWRERGETQYF
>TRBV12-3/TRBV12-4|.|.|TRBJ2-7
TGTGCCAGCAGCAGCCAGGGGATAGGTTCCTACGAGCAGTACTTC
CASSSQGIGSYEQYF
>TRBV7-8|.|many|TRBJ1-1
TGTGCCAGCAGCCGGGACGGCCCGAACACTGAAGCTTTCTTT
CASSRDGPNTEAFF
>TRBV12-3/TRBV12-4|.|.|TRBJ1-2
TGTGCCAGCAGCGGAAACTTTTATGGCTACACCTTC
CASSGNFYGYTF
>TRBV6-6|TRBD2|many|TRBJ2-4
TGTGCCAGCAGCCCGGTGTCCGGGACTAGCGGGAGACGGAAGGCCAAAAACATTCAGTACTTC
CASSPVSGTSGRRKAKNIQYF
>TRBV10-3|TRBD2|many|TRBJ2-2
TGTGCCATCAGTGAGCCGCGGACTAGCGGGAAACCCGCCGGGGAGCTGTTTTTT
CAISEPRTSGKPAGELFF
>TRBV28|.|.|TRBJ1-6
TGTGCCAGCCTTATGTGGAGCTCCTATAATTCACCCCTCCACTTT
CASLMWSSYNSPLHF
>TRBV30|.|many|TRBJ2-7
TGTGCCTGGAGGTCTTTGCGGGGACGTCCCTACGAGCAGTACTTC
CAWRSLRGRPYEQYF
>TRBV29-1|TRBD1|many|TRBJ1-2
TGCAGCGTGGAGGGGGCGGGTGGCTACACCTTC
CSVEGAGGYTF
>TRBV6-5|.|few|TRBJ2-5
TGTGCCAGCAGTTACGGCTGGGTACGTGCCCAAGAGACCCAGTACTTC
CASSYGWVRAQETQYF
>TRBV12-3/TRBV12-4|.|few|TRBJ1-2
TGTGCCAGCAGTCGGACAGTTGGCTACACCTTC
CASSRTVGYTF
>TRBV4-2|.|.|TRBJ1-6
TGTGCCAGCAGCCAAGATAGATACAATAATTCACCCCTCCACTTT
CASSQDRYNNSPLHF
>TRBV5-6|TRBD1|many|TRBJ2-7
TGTGCCAGCAGCTTGGCCGGCGGAAACAGGGGGTACGAGCAGTACTTC
CASSLAGGNRGYEQYF
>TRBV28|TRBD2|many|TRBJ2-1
TGTGCCAGCAGTTTCGTTGGTAGTAGCGCGGGAGGGTACAATGAGCAGTTCTTC
CASSFVGSSAGGYNEQFF
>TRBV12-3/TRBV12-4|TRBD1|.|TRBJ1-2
TGTGCCAGCAGTTCCTCTTTGGGACAGCACTATGGCTACACCTTC
CASSSSLGQHYGYTF
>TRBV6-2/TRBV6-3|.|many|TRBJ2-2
TGTGCCAGCAGTTACTCCTGGGGGCGGGATTACTCCGGGGAGCTGTTTTTT
CASSYSWGRDYSGELFF
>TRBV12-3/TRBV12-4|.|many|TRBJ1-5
TGTGCCAGCAGTTTTTTAGGGCAGCAGCCCCAGCATTTT
CASSFLGQQPQHF
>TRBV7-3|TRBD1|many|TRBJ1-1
TGTGCCAGCAGCTCCGGGACAGCGGACACTGAAGCTTTCTTT
CASSSGTADTEAFF
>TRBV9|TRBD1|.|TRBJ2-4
TGTGCCAGCAGCCCATCGGGACAGGGGAAAAACATTCAGTACTTC
CASSPSGQGKNIQYF
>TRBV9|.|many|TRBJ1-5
TGTGCCAGCAGCTCCAAAGGGGAGCAGCCCCAGCATTTT
CASSSKGEQPQHF
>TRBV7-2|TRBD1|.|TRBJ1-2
TGTGCCAGCAGCTTGGGGACAGGTACTAACTATGGCTACACCTTC
CASSLGTGTNYGYTF
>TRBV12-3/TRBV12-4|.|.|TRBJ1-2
TGTGCCAGCAGTTTCTCAGGGATTTATGGCTACACCTTC
CASSFSGIYGYTF
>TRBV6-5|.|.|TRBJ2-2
TGTGCCAGCAGGTTAGACTTCGCCCCACCGACCGGGGAGCTGTTTTTT
CASRLDFAPPTGELFF
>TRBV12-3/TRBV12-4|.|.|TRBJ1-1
TGTGCCAGCAGTTTACATGGAACTAACACTGAAGCTTTCTTT
CASSLHGTNTEAFF
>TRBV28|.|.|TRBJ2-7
TGTGCCAGCAGTTTATCCCGGGACATACAGCAGTACTTC
CASSLSRDIQQYF
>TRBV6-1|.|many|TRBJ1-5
TGTGCCAGCAGTGAATTTGAGGGACTCCTAAATCAGCCCCAGCATTTT
CASSEFEGLLNQPQHF
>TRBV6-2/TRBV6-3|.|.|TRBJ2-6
TGTGCCAGCAGTTACTCGGGCCCCTCTGGGGCCAACGTCCTGACTTTC
CASSYSGPSGANVLTF
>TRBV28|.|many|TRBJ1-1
TGTGCCAGCAGGTCCCGGACAGTGACCTTT
CASRSRTVTF
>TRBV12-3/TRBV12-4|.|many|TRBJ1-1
TGTGCCAGCAGTTTCAACACCAACACTGAAGCTTTCTTT
CASSFNTNTEAFF
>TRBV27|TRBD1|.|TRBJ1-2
TGTGCCAGCAGTCAGGGACAGGGGTTTAACTATGGCTACACCTTC
CASSQGQGFNYGYTF
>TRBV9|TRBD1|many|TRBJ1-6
TGTGCCAGCAGCCTGGGGACAGGATTAGGTTCACCCCTCCACTTT
CASSLGTGLGSPLHF
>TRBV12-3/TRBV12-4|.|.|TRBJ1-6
TGTGCCAGCAGTTTGGAGGGTGATTATTCACCCCTCCACTTT
CASSLEGDYSPLHF
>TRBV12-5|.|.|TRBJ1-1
TGTGCTAGTGGTTTGGAACGGGACACTGAAGCTTTCTTT
CASGLERDTEAFF